The 27 T cell receptor beta chains reported below all come from one sample, sequenced in a study of control samples from healthy donors and cancer patients. TCRdb's table, derived via immunoSEQ multiplex PCR, lists solely in-frame clones and lacks some. The sample lists roughly 150,000 clones, roughly 89% occurring once. Sequenced sample: blood. These receptors originate from a man aged 30-40 years in good health.

This clone was observed a single time. This chain connects TRBV12-3 or TRBV12-4 to TRBJ1-2; 10 nucleotides agree with TRBD1. The CDR3 contains 13 residues. The J segment lost 6 bases and the V segment lost 6 bases, leaving 4 bases of the junction unmatched. The DNA for the CDR3 is TGTGCCAGCAGGAGACAGGGGGCTCATGGCTACACCTTC. Translation gives CASRRQGAHGYTF.

The CDR3 region has the DNA TGTGCCAGCACCCCAACACACGCGGGAAACACCATATATTTT. Encoded protein: CASTPTHAGNTIYF. The chain has TRBV7-2 and TRBJ1-3; no clear D gene. V lost 7 bases to trimming and J lost 4 bases, with 14 bases between them. Germline V CDR1 and CDR2: SGHTA, FQGNSA. This CDR3 has 14 residues.

The chain combines TRBV4-3 with TRBJ1-3; TRBD1 is a possible D gene (5 bases). Germline CDR1 is LGHNA and CDR2 is YSLEER. The CDR3 consists of 15 residues. V lost 2 bases and J 4 bases, leaving 12 bases between the germline ends. DNA for the CDR3: TGCGCCAGCAGCCAACGCGGGGGGGGAGGAAACACCATATATTTT. This translates into CASSQRGGGGNTIYF.

The V gene is TRBV13, the J gene TRBJ2-7; 8 bases are shared with TRBD1. The CDR3 consists of 15 residues. The ends lost 5 bases at V and 5 bases at J; junction bases unmatched: 11. The germline CDR1 and CDR2 sequences are PRHDT and FYEKMQ (reference sequence). The CDR3 nucleotides read TGTGCCAGCAGCCACCCGACAGGGGAAACCAACGAGCAGTACTTC. Translation gives CASSHPTGETNEQYF.

The J gene is TRBJ2-1, the V gene TRBV2, with TRBD2 matching 9 bases. The CDR3 is 15 residues long. Germline assignment: CDR1 SNHLY and CDR2 FYNNEI. J gave up 4 bases and V 6 bases, and 7 bases lay outside the gene matches. The CDR3 sequence: CASRALAGQYNEQFF. DNA of the CDR3: TGTGCCAGCAGGGCCCTAGCGGGGCAATACAATGAGCAGTTCTTC.

The CDR3 DNA sequence: TGTGCCTGCGAGCGTACGGCCTACAATGAGCAGTTCTTC. Residues: CACERTAYNEQFF. The rearrangement uses TRBV12-3 or TRBV12-4 and TRBJ2-1, with D unresolved. Trimming shortened V by 11 bases and J by 2 bases, and 13 bases separated the two germline ends. The CDR3 sequence is 13 residues long.

The chain employs TRBV29-1 and TRBJ1-2; the D gene is possibly TRBD1 (5 bases). The germline CDR1 and CDR2 sequences are SQVTM and ANQGSEA. V gave up 4 bases and J gave up 4 bases, with 10 bases separating them. The CDR3 extends over 12 amino acids. This chain's CDR3 is CSVGYQGYGYTF. As DNA, the CDR3 is TGCAGCGTTGGTTATCAGGGCTATGGCTACACCTTC.

This clone was detected only once. The V call is TRBV24-1, the J call TRBJ2-1; D might be TRBD2 (6 bases). Germline V gene data show CDR1 as KGHDR and CDR2 as SFDVKD. V lost 4 bases and J lost 0, with 18 bases in between. The CDR3 is 18 amino acids. For the CDR3, the DNA is TGTGCCACCAGTGACGTACGGGACTCGCAAAGCTCCTACAATGAGCAGTTCTTC. Its translation is CATSDVRDSQSSYNEQFF.

This chain joins TRBV25-1 and TRBJ2-3; 8 positions agree with TRBD2. The CDR3 length is 16 residues. Losses at the gene ends were 3 bases for V and 6 bases for J; bases not matched to a gene: 11. Germline loops: CDR1 MGHDK, CDR2 SYGVNS. CDR3 coding DNA: TGTGCCAGCAGTGATGGGCCTAGCGGGCCGCGGGATACGCAGTATTTT. It is translated as CASSDGPSGPRDTQYF.

The chain recombines TRBV30 with TRBJ1-1; D possibly corresponds to TRBD1 (5 bases). Germline V gene data show CDR1 as GTSNPN and CDR2 as SVGIG (reference sequence). The germline V and J ends were trimmed by 5 bases and 1 base, with 8 bases remaining between them. This CDR3 contains 12 residues. The CDR3 region has the DNA TGTGCCTGGGGCACAGGGAACACTGAAGCTTTCTTT. Encoded protein: CAWGTGNTEAFF. The full variable domain, rest sourced from reference TRBV30 and TRBJ1-1, is SQTIHQWPATLVQPVGSPLSLECTVEGTSNPNLYWYRQAAGRGLQLLFYSVGIGQISSEVPQNLSASRPQDRQFILSSKKLLLSDSGFYLCAWGTGNTEAFFGQGTRLTVV.

The genes are TRBV29-1 and TRBJ2-5; D unresolved. The CDR3 is 12 amino acids. The germline V and J ends were trimmed by 8 bases and 5 bases, with 15 bases remaining between them. In germline, CDR1 is SQVTM, CDR2 ANQGSEA. The CDR3 DNA reads as TGCAGCCCCGTTAGGGTGGGCGAGACCCAGTACTTC. Amino acids: CSPVRVGETQYF.

The chain uses TRBV6-2 or TRBV6-3 and TRBJ1-1, with TRBD1 as a possible D gene (5 bases). CDR1 and CDR2 (germline): MNHEY, SVGEGT. CDR3 length: 14 residues. The V end lost 0 bases, the J end lost 2 bases, and 7 bases lay between the germline ends. As DNA, the CDR3 is TGTGCCAGCAGTTACTCTGACAGTAACACTGAAGCTTTCTTT. Residues: CASSYSDSNTEAFF.

The V and J genes are TRBV25-1 and TRBJ1-2, with D maybe TRBD1 (6 bases). The CDR3 spans 14 residues. Germline V gives CDR1 MGHDK, CDR2 SYGVNS. V was clipped by 3 bases and J by 8 bases, with 16 bases between them. The CDR3 sequence is CASSDLLRGQGYTF. As DNA, the CDR3 is TGTGCCAGCAGTGATCTGTTGCGGGGGCAGGGCTACACCTTC.

The J gene is TRBJ2-2, the V gene TRBV9; 7 bases fit TRBD2. In germline, CDR1 is SGDLS, CDR2 YYNGEE. After removal of 0 bases from V and 0 bases from J, the junction contained 2 bases not matched to a gene. This CDR3 region has 16 residues. DNA of the CDR3: TGTGCCAGCAGCGTAGCAGGGAGGGCGAACACCGGGGAGCTGTTTTTT. Translating gives CASSVAGRANTGELFF.

This clone was detected only once. This chain links TRBV7-2 with TRBJ2-7; D unresolved. The CDR3 totals 12 residues. V was trimmed by 5 bases and J by 6 bases, leaving 11 bases between them. Germline CDR1 and CDR2: SGHTA and FQGNSA. DNA for the CDR3: TGTGCCAGCAGCCGCGGAACCTCCGAGCAGTACTTC. It yields the protein CASSRGTSEQYF.

The CDR3 protein is CASSLLGQESEEQYF. The CDR3 region has the DNA TGTGCCAGCAGCTTATTGGGACAGGAGTCTGAAGAGCAGTACTTC. This chain connects TRBV11-2 to TRBJ2-7; 8 bases are a match to TRBD1. This CDR3 is 15 amino acids long. The V and J ends lost 2 bases and 7 bases, in that order; junction bases with no gene match: 10. Germline V lookup: CDR1 SGHAT, CDR2 FQNNGV.

This chain links TRBV24-1 with TRBJ2-1; 11 nucleotides match TRBD2. Germline assignment: CDR1 KGHDR and CDR2 SFDVKD. The V segment lost 4 bases and the J segment 3 bases; nucleotides outside the gene matches: 4. There are 16 residues in the CDR3. The CDR3 spells CATSDATSGDYNEQFF. The CDR3 DNA sequence: TGTGCCACCAGTGACGCGACTAGCGGGGACTACAATGAGCAGTTCTTC.

The chain is built from TRBV7-9 and TRBJ1-4; no clear D. The CDR3 consists of 13 residues. V lost 1 base and J 8 bases, leaving 8 bases between the germline ends. The V gene's germline CDR1 is SEHNR and CDR2 FQNEAQ (reference sequence). The CDR3 DNA sequence: TGTGCCAGCAGCTTAGAACCGGCCGAAAAACTGTTTTTT. Translating gives CASSLEPAEKLFF.

This clone has just a few counts. The chain carries TRBV6-4 and TRBJ2-3, with TRBD1 as a possible D gene (6 bases). CDR1 is MRHNA and CDR2 is SNTAGT in the germline V gene. Trimming left V 2 bases short and J 3 bases short, with 12 bases between. The CDR3 contains 15 residues. CDR3 loop: CASSDGAGETDTQYF. The CDR3 DNA follows: TGTGCCAGCAGTGACGGGGCAGGGGAGACAGATACGCAGTATTTT.

The chain has TRBV6-5 and TRBJ1-4; D unresolved. Germline CDR1 is MNHEY and CDR2 is SVGAGI. CDR3 length equals 11 residues. The V gene lost 10 bases and the J gene lost 8 bases, with 11 bases spanning the gap. In nucleotides, the CDR3 is TGTGCCACCCCGCGTGACGAAAAACTGTTTTTT. Protein sequence: CATPRDEKLFF.

The chain joins TRBV27 to TRBJ2-7; unclear D gene. The germline V gene has CDR1 MNHEY and CDR2 SMNVEV (reference sequence). Trimming removed 5 bases at V and 7 bases at J, with 15 bases between. The CDR3 has 13 residues. The CDR3 nucleotides read TGTGCCAGCAGTCCCTACTCCTCCGGGGAGCAGTACTTC. Translating it yields CASSPYSSGEQYF.

The chain combines TRBV18 with TRBJ1-2, with D unclear. The V end was cut by 3 bases, the J end by 1 base, with 12 bases between. The V gene's germline CDR1 is KGHSH and CDR2 LQKENI. The CDR3 spans 15 residues. The CDR3 DNA is TGTGCCAGCTCACCGGGGAGCTACGTTAACTATGGCTACACCTTC. Its translation is CASSPGSYVNYGYTF.

The V call is TRBV9, the J call TRBJ1-5; D is possibly TRBD1 (5 bases). Trimming took off 0 bases at V and 1 base at J, with 5 bases between the two ends. CDR1 SGDLS and CDR2 YYNGEE come from the germline V gene. The CDR3 runs to 14 residues. CDR3 in amino acids: CASSVGQSNQPQHF. CDR3 in DNA: TGTGCCAGCAGCGTAGGACAGAGCAATCAGCCCCAGCATTTT.

This sequence joins TRBV24-1 and TRBJ2-6; 8 bases map to TRBD2. After removal of 5 bases from V and 0 bases from J, the junction contained 8 bases not matched to a gene. The CDR3 spans 18 residues. Germline V CDR1 and CDR2: KGHDR, SFDVKD. The CDR3 is CATSGPLAGDSGANVLTF. The CDR3 DNA reads TGTGCCACCAGTGGCCCGCTAGCGGGTGACTCTGGGGCCAACGTCCTGACTTTC.

The chain couples TRBV28 to TRBJ1-4, with D maybe TRBD1 (5 bases). The V gene's germline CDR1 is MDHEN and CDR2 SYDVKM. Trimming pared 4 bases from V and 8 bases from J, leaving 14 bases between. CDR3 size: 14 residues. This CDR3 is CASSSSGSSEKLFF. The CDR3 DNA sequence: TGTGCCAGCAGTTCGTCAGGGTCGTCCGAAAAACTGTTTTTT.

The chain links TRBV7-2 to TRBJ1-1, with D perhaps TRBD1 (5 bases). Per the germline V gene, CDR1 is SGHTA and CDR2 is FQGNSA. Trimming removed 6 bases from V and 1 base from J, with 15 bases in between. This CDR3 has 15 residues. CDR3: CASRRTRAANTEAFF. The CDR3, as DNA: TGTGCCAGCAGACGAACCAGGGCCGCGAACACTGAAGCTTTCTTT.

This clone was observed at least ten times. The chain links TRBV4-3 to TRBJ1-6; D is unresolved. V was shortened by 0 bases and J by 0 bases, with 18 bases between the two germline ends. The CDR3 extends over 20 amino acids. Germline loops: CDR1 LGHNA, CDR2 YSLEER. Written as DNA, the CDR3 is TGCGCCAGCAGCCAAGAAGTCCCGAGCGAGCGGAGCTCCTATAATTCACCCCTCCACTTT. Translated: CASSQEVPSERSSYNSPLHF.